This passage covers 7 T cell receptor beta chains from one sample sequenced in a study of lymphopenia after photon versus proton radiotherapy. Sequencing was performed with immunoSEQ multiplex PCR; in TCRdb, only in-frame clones are kept and a portion is missing. The data hold about 20,000 clones, with 92% observed a single time. The material sequenced was peripheral blood, taken from a patient treated with photon-based radiotherapy. The receptors were sampled from a woman aged 40 to 50 with cholangiocarcinoma.

This clone was seen once. The chain links TRBV29-1 to TRBJ2-2; a weak D match, TRBD2 (6 bases). V lost 5 bases and J lost 7, with 20 bases in between. CDR3 size: 15 residues. Germline CDR1 is SQVTM and CDR2 is ANQGSEA. The CDR3 nucleotides are TGCAGCGTTATAATAGCGGAAACCCCCGGCGGGGAGCTGTTTTTT. Translated: CSVIIAETPGGELFF.

The V and J genes are TRBV28 and TRBJ1-2; D possibly corresponds to TRBD1 (5 bases). CDR1 and CDR2 (germline): MDHEN, SYDVKM. CDR3 length equals 14 residues. Trimming stripped 5 bases from V and 0 bases from J, with 10 bases between. CDR3 amino acids: CASSPGIPNYGYTF. CDR3 sequence (DNA): TGTGCCAGCAGTCCAGGGATTCCTAACTATGGCTACACCTTC.

This chain connects TRBV5-5 to TRBJ1-1, with D possibly being TRBD1 (6 bases). The CDR3 runs to 18 residues. The V gene lost 4 bases and the J gene lost 6 bases, with 28 bases spanning the gap. CDR1 SGHKS and CDR2 YYEKEE come from the germline V gene (reference sequence). Written as DNA, the CDR3 is TGTGCCAGCAGCACCCTCTCTGGCGACCAAGGGGGGCGGGCTGAAGCTTTCTTT. Its protein is CASSTLSGDQGGRAEAFF.

The rearrangement joins TRBV6-5 to TRBJ1-2; D ambiguous. V was trimmed by 0 bases and J by 8 bases, leaving 16 bases between them. Germline V lookup: CDR1 MNHEY, CDR2 SVGAGI. The CDR3 spans 15 residues. This chain's CDR3 is CASSYSSIWWQGYTF. DNA for the CDR3: TGTGCCAGCAGTTACTCGTCGATATGGTGGCAGGGCTACACCTTC.

The CDR3 DNA is TGTGCCTGGAGTGTGGTGGGGCTTGGGGGCAATCAGCCCCAGCATTTT. Its protein is CAWSVVGLGGNQPQHF. The chain links TRBV30 to TRBJ1-5, with D possibly matching TRBD1 (5 bases). There are 16 residues in the CDR3. Germline-derived CDR1 and CDR2 are GTSNPN and SVGIG (reference sequence). V lost 0 bases and J lost 2, with 14 bases in between.

The J gene is TRBJ1-2, the V gene TRBV5-1; 8 bases map to TRBD1. Germline V gene sequence: CDR1 SGHRS, CDR2 YFSETQ. There are 19 residues in the CDR3. The V gene end was trimmed by 2 bases and the J gene end by 8 bases; junction bases not matched to a gene: 23. CDR3: CASSLLEGAPGRGRDGYTF. CDR3 nucleotide sequence: TGCGCCAGCAGCTTACTCGAGGGAGCGCCCGGCAGGGGGCGCGACGGCTACACCTTC.

The chain has TRBV10-2 and TRBJ1-4; D is unclear. Trimming shortened V by 10 bases and J by 0 bases, and 12 bases separated the two germline ends. Germline V gives CDR1 WSHSY, CDR2 SAAADI. This CDR3 has 14 amino acids. The DNA of the CDR3 is TGCGCCACCCTTCGGACCACAACTAATGAAAAACTGTTTTTT. Translation: CATLRTTTNEKLFF.